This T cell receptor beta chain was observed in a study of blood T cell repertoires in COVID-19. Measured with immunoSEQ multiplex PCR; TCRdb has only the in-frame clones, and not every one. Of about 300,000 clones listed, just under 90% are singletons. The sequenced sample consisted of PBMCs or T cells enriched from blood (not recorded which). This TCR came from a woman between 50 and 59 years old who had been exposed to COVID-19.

Here the CDR3 DNA reads TGTGCCAGCAGTTTGCGGGGGACAGGGTACACCGGGGAGCTGTTTTTT. Protein: CASSLRGTGYTGELFF. The chain carries TRBV27 and TRBJ2-2, with 9 bases aligning to TRBD1. Germline V gene lookup returns CDR1 MNHEY and CDR2 SMNVEV (reference sequence). Unmatched junction bases numbered 5, after V lost 3 bases and J lost 3 bases. The CDR3 has 16 residues.